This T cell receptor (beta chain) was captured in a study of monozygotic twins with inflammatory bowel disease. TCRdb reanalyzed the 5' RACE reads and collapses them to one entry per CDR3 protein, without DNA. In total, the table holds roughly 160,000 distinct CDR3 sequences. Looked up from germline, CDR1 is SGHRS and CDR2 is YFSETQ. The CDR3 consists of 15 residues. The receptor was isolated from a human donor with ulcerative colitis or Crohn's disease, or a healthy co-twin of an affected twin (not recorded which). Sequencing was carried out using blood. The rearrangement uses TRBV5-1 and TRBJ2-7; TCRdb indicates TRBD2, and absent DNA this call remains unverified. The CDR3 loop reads CASSSVAGGPYEQYF. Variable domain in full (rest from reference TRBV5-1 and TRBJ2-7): KAGVTQTPRYLIKTRGQQVTLSCSPISGHRSVSWYQQTPGQGLQFLFEYFSETQRNKGNFPGRFSGRQFSNSRSEMNVSTLELGDSALYLCASSSVAGGPYEQYFGPGTRLTVT.